The 23 T cell receptor beta chains below come from one sample, sequenced in a study of shared clonotypes between healthy human individuals. Sequencing used immunoSEQ multiplex PCR; TCRdb keeps in-frame clones, though not all of them. The sample shows 75,000 to 100,000 clones, roughly half of them seen only once. Sequencing was carried out using PBMCs. The receptor source for this set is a woman in her 40s in good health. Some clones in this sample may be carry-over from other donors' samples.

This chain connects TRBV18 to TRBJ2-7; TRBD1 agrees at 7 bases. CDR1 and CDR2 from the germline V gene are KGHSH and LQKENI. Germline trimming cut 4 bases from V and 3 bases from J; bases unmatched to any gene: 3. This CDR3 has 13 residues. The CDR3 protein is CASSLGQIYEQYF. CDR3 sequence (DNA): TGTGCCAGCTCACTGGGACAGATCTACGAGCAGTACTTC.

This clone was seen more than once but under ten times. The sample carries other DNA sequences with the same CDR3. The rearrangement joins TRBV5-1 to TRBJ2-5; no firm D call. This CDR3 is 11 amino acids long. Germline V gene data show CDR1 as SGHRS and CDR2 as YFSETQ. Trimming removed 0 bases at V and 4 bases at J, with 1 base between. The DNA of the CDR3 is TGCGCCAGCAGCTTGGCAGAGACCCAGTACTTC. It codes for CASSLAETQYF.

The V and J genes are TRBV6-5 and TRBJ1-2; D remains ambiguous. The germline V gene has CDR1 MNHEY and CDR2 SVGAGI. V was cut by 0 bases and J by 4 bases, with 15 bases left in between. This CDR3 is built from 16 residues. CDR3 residues: CASSYSKFNRIYGYTF. The CDR3 region has the DNA TGTGCCAGCAGTTACTCGAAGTTTAATCGTATCTATGGCTACACCTTC.

The chain recombines TRBV28 with TRBJ2-2; the match to TRBD1 covers 8 bases. This CDR3 spans 15 amino acids. CDR1 and CDR2 from the germline V gene are MDHEN and SYDVKM. With V trimmed by 11 bases and J by 0 bases, 8 bases remained unmatched. CDR3 loop: CAAGQGGSNTGELFF. In nucleotides, the CDR3 is TGTGCCGCAGGACAGGGAGGATCGAACACCGGGGAGCTGTTTTTT. The full variable domain, rest sourced from reference TRBV28 and TRBJ2-2, is DVKVTQSSRYLVKRTGEKVFLECVQDMDHENMFWYRQDPGLGLRLIYFSYDVKMKEKGDIPEGYSVSREKKERFSLILESASTNQTSMYLCAAGQGGSNTGELFFGEGSRLTVL.

Note on this clone: One end of the junction does not line up with germline, which may come from a read error. The chain carries TRBV7-9 and TRBJ2-7; the D is unclear. This CDR3 comprises 14 residues. CDR1 SEHNR and CDR2 FQNEAQ come from the germline V gene (reference sequence). The DNA of the CDR3 is TGCGCCAGCAGCCCGACACGAACTTCCTACGAGCAGTACTTC. Translated, it gives CASSPTRTSYEQYF.

The chain recombines TRBV5-1 with TRBJ2-1, with 12 bases fitting TRBD1. J gave up 4 bases and V 7 bases, and 6 bases lay outside the gene matches. Germline V gives CDR1 SGHRS, CDR2 YFSETQ. This CDR3 has 15 amino acids. The CDR3 region is CASDRGQGAYNEQFF. CDR3 DNA: TGCGCCAGCGACCGGGGACAGGGGGCGTACAATGAGCAGTTCTTC.

To note about this clone: This clone may be a read error of a much larger clone one base away. The CDR3 does not end in the conserved phenylalanine or tryptophan, so this is likely a read error. V gene TRBV29-1 combines with J gene TRBJ2-7, with D maybe TRBD2 (6 bases). This CDR3 is 13 amino acids long. CDR1 and CDR2 from the germline V gene are SQVTM and ANQGSEA. Trimming stripped 4 bases from V and 7 bases from J, with 17 bases between. This CDR3 is CSVAGLKSGEQYL. The CDR3 region has the DNA TGCAGCGTTGCGGGGCTCAAAAGCGGGGAGCAGTACCTC.

This clone was observed at least ten times. J is TRBJ1-2 and V is TRBV30, with 8 bases that match TRBD1. The V gene's germline CDR1 is GTSNPN and CDR2 SVGIG (reference sequence). This CDR3 has 14 residues. J lost 9 bases, V lost 0 bases, and 9 bases had no gene match. The CDR3 nucleotides are TGTGCCTGGAGTGTAGGGCAGGGGGCACGGAGCTACACCTTC. Its translation is CAWSVGQGARSYTF.

The chain employs TRBV15 and TRBJ2-7; 8 nucleotides line up with TRBD1. Germline loops: CDR1 LNHNV, CDR2 YYDKDF (reference sequence). The ends lost 2 bases at V and 6 bases at J; junction bases unmatched: 3. The CDR3 loop spans 13 amino acids. CDR3 DNA sequence: TGTGCCACCAGCAGACAAACAGGGGGCGAGCAGTACTTC. Its translation: CATSRQTGGEQYF. Full variable domain (rest looked up from reference TRBV15 and TRBJ2-7): DAMVIQNPRYQVTQFGKPVTLSCSQTLNHNVMYWYQQKSSQAPKLLFHYYDKDFNNEADTPDNFQSRRPNTSFCFLDIRSPGLGDTAMYLCATSRQTGGEQYFGPGTRLTVT.

This clone was detected only a few times. The V call is TRBV10-3, the J call TRBJ2-3, with D possibly called TRBD1 or TRBD2 (5 bases each). This CDR3 comprises 20 residues. Germline V gives CDR1 ENHRY, CDR2 SYGVKD. The germline V and J ends were trimmed by 3 bases and 0 bases, with 25 bases remaining between them. DNA of the CDR3: TGTGCCATCAGTGAATTTACCCGGAGGACACAGGTCAAGAGCACAGATACGCAGTATTTT. Protein sequence: CAISEFTRRTQVKSTDTQYF.

This clone was seen just once. The chain combines TRBV6-6 with TRBJ2-7; D remains unclear. Per germline, CDR1 MNHNY and CDR2 SVGAGI (reference sequence). CDR3 size: 15 residues. Trimming cost V 3 bases and J 2 bases, with 14 bases left between them. CDR3 DNA sequence: TGTGCCAGCAGTTATATAGGACCGTCAGCCTACGAGCAGTACTTC. This gives the protein CASSYIGPSAYEQYF.

This clone has at least ten counts. The chain joins TRBV19 to TRBJ2-1; D gene ambiguous. This CDR3 comprises 13 residues. Trimming took 10 bases from V and 4 from J, leaving 14 bases between them. Per germline, CDR1 LNHDA and CDR2 SQIVND (reference sequence). The chain's CDR3 is CATRGRGYNEQFF. The CDR3 coding sequence is TGTGCCACCCGTGGGCGAGGATACAATGAGCAGTTCTTC.

The J gene is TRBJ2-1, the V gene TRBV30; a weak D match, TRBD2 (6 bases). V dropped 0 bases and J dropped 13 bases, with 22 bases sitting between them. Germline loops: CDR1 GTSNPN, CDR2 SVGIG (reference sequence). The CDR3 spans 15 residues. This CDR3 reads CAWSVSWEDNSEQFF. The CDR3, as DNA: TGTGCCTGGAGTGTGTCGTGGGAGGACAACAGTGAACAGTTCTTC.

The chain has TRBV5-1 and TRBJ2-7; D assignment may be TRBD1 or TRBD2 (5 bases each). CDR1 and CDR2 (germline): SGHRS, YFSETQ. This CDR3 is built from 14 residues. Trimming left V 0 bases short and J 7 bases short, with 14 bases between. DNA for the CDR3: TGCGCCAGCAGCTTGGTAGGGGAGCAGTGGGAGCAGTACTTC. This encodes CASSLVGEQWEQYF.

By proportion, this clone is medium-sized. The chain recombines TRBV27 with TRBJ1-3; D call uncertain. Germline V lookup: CDR1 MNHEY, CDR2 SMNVEV (reference sequence). V lost 0 bases, J lost 0 bases, and 3 bases lay in between. CDR3 length equals 14 residues. The CDR3 protein is CASSLSFSGNTIYF. The CDR3 coding sequence is TGTGCCAGCAGTTTATCCTTCTCTGGAAACACCATATATTTT.

V and J are TRBV6-4 and TRBJ2-1, with a tentative D call TRBD1 (6 bases). In germline, CDR1 is MRHNA, CDR2 SNTAGT. The CDR3 has 15 residues. The ends were cut back, 5 bases at V and 4 bases at J, with 15 bases in the middle. The CDR3, as DNA: TGTGCCAGCAGTTTGCAGGGGTCTACGTACAATGAGCAGTTCTTC. It is translated as CASSLQGSTYNEQFF.

This clone was counted many times. The chain uses TRBV7-9 and TRBJ2-1, with 10 bases lining up with TRBD2. CDR1 SEHNR and CDR2 FQNEAQ come from the germline V gene (reference sequence). The CDR3 loop spans 16 amino acids. The trim removed 5 bases at V and 4 bases at J, leaving 8 bases unmatched. CDR3 nucleotides: TGTGCCAGCAGCGCACGAGCGGGAGGGCGATACAATGAGCAGTTCTTC. Translating it yields CASSARAGGRYNEQFF.

The chain joins TRBV30 to TRBJ2-6; 7 bases align to TRBD1. CDR1 is GTSNPN and CDR2 is SVGIG in the germline V gene (reference sequence). Trimming cost V 5 bases and J 4 bases; bases outside gene matches: 5. The CDR3 has 14 amino acids. The CDR3 DNA is TGTGCCTGGCAGACAGGGAGCGGGGCCAACGTCCTGACTTTC. Its protein is CAWQTGSGANVLTF.

The J gene is TRBJ2-7, the V gene TRBV4-2, with D perhaps TRBD1 or TRBD2 (6 bases each). This CDR3 comprises 16 residues. Per the germline V gene, CDR1 is LGHNA and CDR2 is YNFKEQ. V lost 7 bases to trimming and J lost 3 bases, with 22 bases between them. The CDR3 bases are TGTGCCAGCACCCGAGGGGGGTCCCGGGAAAACTACGAGCAGTACTTC. Its protein is CASTRGGSRENYEQYF.

This clone was recorded a few times. The rearrangement uses TRBV7-2 and TRBJ2-2; maybe TRBD2 (5 bases). The V gene lost 6 bases and the J gene lost 6 bases, with 20 bases spanning the gap. The CDR3 totals 16 residues. Germline V lookup: CDR1 SGHTA, CDR2 FQGNSA. The CDR3 sequence is CASSSTPPQRPGELFF. CDR3 sequence (DNA): TGTGCCAGCAGTTCCACCCCACCCCAGCGGCCCGGGGAGCTGTTTTTT.

In regard to this clone: A far bigger clonotype differs at one base, so this is likely a read error. Additional DNA sequences in this sample encode the identical CDR3. The chain employs TRBV6-4 and TRBJ2-2; D is unresolved. Germline V lookup: CDR1 MRHNA, CDR2 SNTAGT. This CDR3 is 13 amino acids long. Trimming removed 3 bases at V and 6 bases at J, with 8 bases between. The CDR3 spells CASSERDAGELFF. The CDR3 nucleotides read TGTGCCAGCAGTGAAAGAGATGCCGGGGAGCTGTTTTTT.

A few counts support this clone. The J gene is TRBJ2-1, the V gene TRBV7-2, with TRBD2 identical over 10 bases. Germline V gene data show CDR1 as SGHTA and CDR2 as FQGNSA. J lost 2 bases, V lost 2 bases, and 3 bases had no gene match. This CDR3 has 16 amino acids. CDR3 protein: CASSLRTSGTYNEQFF. The CDR3 nucleotides are TGTGCCAGCAGCTTAAGGACTAGCGGAACCTACAATGAGCAGTTCTTC.

V and J are TRBV4-2 and TRBJ2-5, with 9 bases aligning to TRBD2. This CDR3 region has 15 residues. Germline CDR1 LGHNA, CDR2 YNFKEQ. J lost 11 bases, V lost 1 base, and 11 bases had no gene match. The CDR3 DNA reads as TGTGCCAGCAGCCAAGGGGCTAGCGGGGCCTGGGAGCAGTACTTC. Its protein is CASSQGASGAWEQYF.